These 24 T cell receptor beta chains came from one sample sequenced in a study of blood T cell repertoires in COVID-19. Assay: immunoSEQ multiplex PCR; the TCRdb copy retains only in-frame clones and omits some. The sample comprises 200,000 to 250,000 clones, 85% to 90% of which are singletons, and 1.2% rests with the top ten. Sequenced sample: PBMCs or T cells enriched from blood (not recorded which). Receptors were obtained from a man aged 25-40 years who had recovered from COVID-19.

V gene TRBV5-1 combines with J gene TRBJ2-5; 8 bases agree with TRBD2. This CDR3 contains 16 residues. After removal of 0 bases from V and 2 bases from J, the junction contained 6 bases not matched to a gene. Germline values: CDR1 SGHRS, CDR2 YFSETQ. DNA for the CDR3: TGCGCCAGCAGCTTGGTGGCGGGGGGAAATCAAGAGACCCAGTACTTC. Its translation is CASSLVAGGNQETQYF. The full variable domain, rest sourced from reference TRBV5-1 and TRBJ2-5, is KAGVTQTPRYLIKTRGQQVTLSCSPISGHRSVSWYQQTPGQGLQFLFEYFSETQRNKGNFPGRFSGRQFSNSRSEMNVSTLELGDSALYLCASSLVAGGNQETQYFGPGTRLLVL.

V and J are TRBV7-2 and TRBJ2-7; perhaps TRBD2 as D (5 bases). The CDR3 loop spans 15 amino acids. Germline V CDR1 and CDR2: SGHTA, FQGNSA. The V end was cut by 2 bases, the J end by 3 bases, with 14 bases between. CDR3 bases: TGTGCCAGCAGCTTAATCTCCGGGATCGGCTACGAGCAGTACTTC. It translates to CASSLISGIGYEQYF.

This clone was seen a single time. This chain links TRBV6-4 with TRBJ2-3, with D tentatively TRBD2 (6 bases). V shed 4 bases and J shed 2 bases, with 13 bases lying between them. Germline CDR1 MRHNA, CDR2 SNTAGT. The CDR3 loop spans 15 amino acids. This CDR3 reads CASSATGTSTDTQYF. The DNA of the CDR3 is TGTGCCAGCAGTGCCACCGGGACTTCCACAGATACGCAGTATTTT.

This clone was seen more than once but under ten times. The chain carries TRBV9 and TRBJ2-1, with 13 bases identical to TRBD2. The V gene end was trimmed by 4 bases and the J gene end by 8 bases; junction bases not matched to a gene: 9. The CDR3 extends over 16 amino acids. Germline V CDR1 and CDR2: SGDLS, YYNGEE. The CDR3 sequence is CASSSMTSGRSDEQFF. The DNA for the CDR3 is TGTGCCAGCAGCTCAATGACTAGCGGGAGGTCGGATGAGCAGTTCTTC.

This clone has only one observation. Other DNA sequences in this sample translate to the same CDR3. The chain joins TRBV30 to TRBJ1-5; D gene ambiguous. Trimming stripped 2 bases from V and 2 bases from J, with 4 bases between. Germline-derived CDR1 and CDR2 are GTSNPN and SVGIG (reference sequence). The CDR3 runs to 12 residues. The CDR3 DNA reads as TGTGCCTGGAGTCAGGGCAATCAGCCCCAGCATTTT. Protein product: CAWSQGNQPQHF.

For the CDR3, the DNA is TGTGCCAGCAGCTTAGCGTGGGACAGGGATGATGGCTACACCTTC. It specifies CASSLAWDRDDGYTF. V is TRBV7-2 and J is TRBJ1-2, with TRBD1 identical over 9 bases. After removal of 0 bases from V and 6 bases from J, the junction contained 5 bases not matched to a gene. The CDR3 is 15 amino acids. In germline, CDR1 is SGHTA, CDR2 FQGNSA.

This clone was picked up a small number of times. The rearrangement joins TRBV9 to TRBJ2-1; 8 nucleotides align to TRBD2. V lost 3 bases, J lost 8 bases, and 10 bases stayed unmatched. CDR3 length equals 15 residues. Germline-derived CDR1 and CDR2 are SGDLS and YYNGEE. Here the CDR3 DNA reads TGTGCCAGCAGCGCACCCGGGACTAGGATGGATGAGCAGTTCTTC. Translating gives CASSAPGTRMDEQFF.

J is TRBJ2-3 and V is TRBV5-4; 7 bases map to TRBD1. The CDR3 contains 15 residues. J lost 2 bases, V lost 4 bases, and 7 bases had no gene match. Looked up from germline, CDR1 is SGHNT and CDR2 is YYREEE (reference sequence). Here the CDR3 DNA reads TGTGCCAGCAGCCTAAGACAGGGAAACACAGATACGCAGTATTTT. Translation gives CASSLRQGNTDTQYF.

In this sample, this clone turned up a few times. The chain joins TRBV7-6 to TRBJ2-1, with D maybe TRBD2 (5 bases). Germline CDR1 reads SGHVS; CDR2 reads FNYEAQ. Trimming left V 2 bases short and J 2 bases short, with 10 bases between. There are 15 residues in the CDR3. CDR3 bases: TGTGCCAGCAGCTTAAGTAGCGAGCCCTACAATGAGCAGTTCTTC. Translated: CASSLSSEPYNEQFF.

The rearrangement uses TRBV6-5 and TRBJ1-1; tentatively, D is TRBD1 (6 bases). The germline V gene encodes CDR1 MNHEY and CDR2 SVGAGI. This CDR3 has 16 residues. The ends were cut back, 2 bases at V and 0 bases at J, with 13 bases in the middle. The CDR3 loop reads CASSYGGRNMNTEAFF. The CDR3 DNA sequence: TGTGCCAGCAGTTACGGGGGCAGAAACATGAACACTGAAGCTTTCTTT.

This clone was counted a single time. The gene calls are TRBV3-1 (or the pseudogene TRBV3-2) and TRBJ1-4, with TRBD1 as a possible D gene (5 bases). Germline assignment: CDR1 LGHDT and CDR2 YNNKEL (reference sequence). The CDR3 spans 13 residues. V lost 5 bases and J lost 7, with 11 bases in between. CDR3 amino acids: CASSYRKGEKLFF. The CDR3 DNA follows: TGTGCCAGCAGCTACAGGAAAGGTGAAAAACTGTTTTTT.

The rearrangement joins TRBV5-4 to TRBJ2-7; possible D gene TRBD1, 6 bases. The CDR3 sequence is 16 residues long. V lost 0 bases and J 4 bases, leaving 17 bases between the germline ends. CDR1 and CDR2 from the germline V gene are SGHNT and YYREEE (reference sequence). The CDR3 here is CASSLGGLATAYEQYF. The CDR3 region has the DNA TGTGCCAGCAGCTTGGGGGGGCTAGCAACTGCTTACGAGCAGTACTTC.

CDR3 sequence: CASSRKLASSRNYEQYF. The CDR3 region has the DNA TGTGCCAGCAGCCGTAAACTAGCGTCGAGCAGAAACTACGAGCAGTACTTC. The V and J genes are TRBV28 and TRBJ2-7; 7 nucleotides match TRBD2. Trimming at V came to 6 bases and at J to 3 bases, leaving 17 bases not matched to a gene. Germline V CDR1 and CDR2: MDHEN, SYDVKM. This CDR3 is 17 amino acids long.

V gene TRBV18 combines with J gene TRBJ2-7, with 7 bases aligning to TRBD1. Unmatched junction bases numbered 4, after V lost 2 bases and J lost 0 bases. The CDR3 is 15 amino acids. Germline CDR1 reads KGHSH; CDR2 reads LQKENI. For the CDR3, the DNA is TGTGCCAGCTCACCAGCAGGGGACAGCTCCTACGAGCAGTACTTC. Translation: CASSPAGDSSYEQYF. The whole variable domain, remainder taken from reference TRBV18 and TRBJ2-7, is NAGVMQNPRHLVRRRGQEARLRCSPMKGHSHVYWYRQLPEEGLKFMVYLQKENIIDESGMPKERFSAEFPKEGPSILRIQQVVRGDSAAYFCASSPAGDSSYEQYFGPGTRLTVT.

CDR3 sequence reads: CASSLEAQAGELFF. CDR3 bases: TGTGCCAGCAGCTTAGAGGCTCAGGCCGGGGAGCTGTTTTTT. The rearrangement links TRBV7-2 to TRBJ2-2; D unresolved. The CDR3 spans 14 residues. Germline V gives CDR1 SGHTA, CDR2 FQGNSA. V was trimmed by 1 base and J by 6 bases, leaving 9 bases between them.

The chain combines TRBV27 with TRBJ2-7, with D possibly matching TRBD1 (6 bases). Germline V lookup: CDR1 MNHEY, CDR2 SMNVEV (reference sequence). The length of the CDR3 is 16 residues. V was trimmed by 5 bases and J by 1 base, leaving 18 bases between them. The CDR3 bases are TGTGCCAGCAGTAAAAAGCAGGGGCCCATGTCCTACGAGCAGTACTTC. Amino acid sequence: CASSKKQGPMSYEQYF.

The CDR3 loop reads CASSKVLGNTIYF. CDR3 coding DNA: TGTGCCAGCAGCAAAGTACTGGGAAACACCATATATTTT. The chain uses TRBV21-1 and TRBJ1-3. TRBV21-1 is shown as a pseudogene. CDR3 length: 13 amino acids.

This clone was counted a few times. The rearrangement joins TRBV9 to TRBJ1-3, with unresolved D. V lost 4 bases to trimming and J lost 4 bases, with 15 bases between them. Germline V gene sequence: CDR1 SGDLS, CDR2 YYNGEE. The CDR3 has 15 amino acids. This CDR3 is CASSSERRAGNTIYF. DNA for the CDR3: TGTGCCAGCAGCTCAGAGAGGAGAGCCGGAAACACCATATATTTT.

The chain uses TRBV19 and TRBJ2-7; D not resolved. V was clipped by 5 bases and J by 2 bases, with 16 bases between them. The V gene's germline CDR1 is LNHDA and CDR2 SQIVND (reference sequence). This CDR3 has 15 residues. The CDR3 region is CASSSQTARTYEQYF. The CDR3 DNA is TGTGCCAGTAGTTCCCAAACTGCCAGGACCTACGAGCAGTACTTC.

The chain carries TRBV11-3 and TRBJ2-3, with D possibly matching TRBD2 (6 bases). Trimming shortened V by 2 bases and J by 5 bases, and 17 bases separated the two germline ends. The CDR3 loop spans 16 amino acids. CDR1 and CDR2 from the germline V gene are SGHNT and YENEEA. In DNA form, the CDR3 reads TGTGCCAGCAGCTTAAACGGGTGGGAGGAGGGAGATACGCAGTATTTT. Translating gives CASSLNGWEEGDTQYF.

The chain joins TRBV10-1 to TRBJ2-7, with TRBD1 matching 8 bases. This CDR3 is built from 16 residues. V lost 2 bases and J lost 2; bases outside the gene matches: 8. Per germline, CDR1 WNHNN and CDR2 SYGVQD (reference sequence). Here the CDR3 DNA reads TGCGCCAGCAGTGAGAACGTCAGGGGGCCAACCTACGAGCAGTACTTC. Translation: CASSENVRGPTYEQYF.

The gene calls are TRBV9 and TRBJ2-5; D is perhaps TRBD1 (6 bases). CDR1 is SGDLS and CDR2 is YYNGEE in the germline V gene. The CDR3 runs 15 residues. With 4 bases removed from V and 5 bases from J, the gap between germline ends came to 18 bases. CDR3 nucleotide sequence: TGTGCCAGCAGCCCCCAGGGGCTAGGCCGGGAGACCCAGTACTTC. Its translation is CASSPQGLGRETQYF.

This rearrangement joins TRBV30 to TRBJ1-6; 10 bases agree with TRBD1. With V trimmed by 7 bases and J by 10 bases, 4 bases remained unmatched. This CDR3 has 12 residues. CDR1 and CDR2 (germline): GTSNPN, SVGIG (reference sequence). CDR3 protein: CALGQGESPLHF. The CDR3 bases are TGTGCCTTAGGACAGGGGGAGTCACCCCTCCACTTT.

The chain recombines TRBV27 with TRBJ2-7, with 9 bases that match TRBD1. Germline assignment: CDR1 MNHEY and CDR2 SMNVEV (reference sequence). This CDR3 has 13 residues. The junction had 1 base not matched to a gene; V was cut back by 3 bases and J by 4 bases. CDR3 amino acids: CASSFGTGYEQYF. The CDR3 coding sequence is TGTGCCAGCAGTTTCGGGACAGGGTACGAGCAGTACTTC.